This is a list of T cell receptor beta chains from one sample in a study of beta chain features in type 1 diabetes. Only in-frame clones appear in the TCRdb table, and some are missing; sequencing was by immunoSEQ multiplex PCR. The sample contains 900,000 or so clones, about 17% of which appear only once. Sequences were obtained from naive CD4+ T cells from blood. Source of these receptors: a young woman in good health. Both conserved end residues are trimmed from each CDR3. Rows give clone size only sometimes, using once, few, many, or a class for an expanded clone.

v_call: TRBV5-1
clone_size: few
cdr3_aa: ASSSGNSNQPQH

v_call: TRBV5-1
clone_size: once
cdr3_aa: ASSFHSGSSYEQY

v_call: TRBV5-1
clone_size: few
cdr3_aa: ASSFYQEAETQY

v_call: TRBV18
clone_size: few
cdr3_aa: ASSPSVEETQY

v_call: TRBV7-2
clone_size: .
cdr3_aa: ASSPIGLPQETQY

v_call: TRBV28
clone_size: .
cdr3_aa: ASSPHLGANEQF

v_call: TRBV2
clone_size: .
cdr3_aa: ASSDRTGWNQPQH

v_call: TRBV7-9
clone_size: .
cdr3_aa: ASSLWSAGPYEQY

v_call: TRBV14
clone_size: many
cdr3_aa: ASSQVSGTWEEKLF

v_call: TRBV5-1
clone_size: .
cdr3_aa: ASSLERLTEAF

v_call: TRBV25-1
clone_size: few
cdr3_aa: ASGGPKTQY

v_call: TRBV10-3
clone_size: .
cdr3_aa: AIRTTGANTQY

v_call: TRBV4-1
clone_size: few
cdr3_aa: ASSQGSRGTGELF

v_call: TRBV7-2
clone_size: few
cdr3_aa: ASSLADRRSSYNEQF

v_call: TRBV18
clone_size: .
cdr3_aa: ASSRGQGSYEQY

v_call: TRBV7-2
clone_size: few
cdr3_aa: ASSFEAVAYGYT

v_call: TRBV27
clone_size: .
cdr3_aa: ASSLGGRGYGYT

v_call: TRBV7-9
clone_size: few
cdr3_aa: ASSSPGFGNQPQH

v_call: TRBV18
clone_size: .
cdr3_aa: ASSPRERHSYNEQF

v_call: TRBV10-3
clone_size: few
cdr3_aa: AISGGPGPWPQH

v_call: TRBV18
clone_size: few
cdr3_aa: ASSPRNMWTNTEAF

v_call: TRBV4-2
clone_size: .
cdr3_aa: ASSQDKSGREQY

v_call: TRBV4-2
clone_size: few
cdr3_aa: ASSQGVLAGYNEQF

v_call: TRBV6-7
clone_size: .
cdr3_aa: ASSYATSGSTGELF

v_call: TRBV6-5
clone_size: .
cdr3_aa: ASSAGPRFSSYT

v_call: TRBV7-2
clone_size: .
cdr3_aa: ASSVLGTSGSGTQY

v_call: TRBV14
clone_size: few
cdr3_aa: ASSRALADNNEQF

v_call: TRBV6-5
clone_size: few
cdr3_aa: ASSYSNGELF

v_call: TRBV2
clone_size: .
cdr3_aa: ASSASASGEQF

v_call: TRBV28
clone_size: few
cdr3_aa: ASGNYEQY

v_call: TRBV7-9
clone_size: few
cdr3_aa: ASSSPRSGHNEQF

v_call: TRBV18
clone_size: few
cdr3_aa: ASSPPATYEQY

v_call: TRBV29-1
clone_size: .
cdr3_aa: SVEGSGRESSYNEQF

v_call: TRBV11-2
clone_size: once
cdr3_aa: ASSPGVAKNIQY

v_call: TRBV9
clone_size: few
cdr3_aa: ASSVTVRGQGSGNTIY

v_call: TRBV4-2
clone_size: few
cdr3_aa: ASSQAVLAGSSYEQY

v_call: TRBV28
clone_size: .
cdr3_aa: ASSPPPGAGQPQH

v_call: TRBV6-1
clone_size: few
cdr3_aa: ASSVGRQNEKLF

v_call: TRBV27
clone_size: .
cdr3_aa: ASSLNQGLPLLEQY

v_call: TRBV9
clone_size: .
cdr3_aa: ASSVDLEVEQY

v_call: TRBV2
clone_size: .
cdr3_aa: ASRESRWAYEQY

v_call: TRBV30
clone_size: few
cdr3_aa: AWSAGTSGIAKNIQY

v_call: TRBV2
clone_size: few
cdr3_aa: ACPGTASRSSYNEQF

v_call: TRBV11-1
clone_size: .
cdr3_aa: ASSPTGKGETQY

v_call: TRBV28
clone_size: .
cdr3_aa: ASSLYRGQSYEQY

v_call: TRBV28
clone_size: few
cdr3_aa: ASSLRAEQF

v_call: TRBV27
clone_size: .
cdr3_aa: ASSPGLAGVPSLYEQY

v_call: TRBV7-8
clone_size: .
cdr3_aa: ASSPRGLAGNTGELF

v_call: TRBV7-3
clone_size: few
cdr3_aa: ASSLMYRQGTEAF

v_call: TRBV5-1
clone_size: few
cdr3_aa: ASSPRTARAGANVLT

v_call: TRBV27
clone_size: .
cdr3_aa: ASSSGTGLANNEQF

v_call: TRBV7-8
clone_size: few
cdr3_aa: ASSFDNNYGYT

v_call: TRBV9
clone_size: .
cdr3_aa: ASSVLAGEGNPYNEQF

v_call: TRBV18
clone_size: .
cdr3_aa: ASSPTGDVEAF